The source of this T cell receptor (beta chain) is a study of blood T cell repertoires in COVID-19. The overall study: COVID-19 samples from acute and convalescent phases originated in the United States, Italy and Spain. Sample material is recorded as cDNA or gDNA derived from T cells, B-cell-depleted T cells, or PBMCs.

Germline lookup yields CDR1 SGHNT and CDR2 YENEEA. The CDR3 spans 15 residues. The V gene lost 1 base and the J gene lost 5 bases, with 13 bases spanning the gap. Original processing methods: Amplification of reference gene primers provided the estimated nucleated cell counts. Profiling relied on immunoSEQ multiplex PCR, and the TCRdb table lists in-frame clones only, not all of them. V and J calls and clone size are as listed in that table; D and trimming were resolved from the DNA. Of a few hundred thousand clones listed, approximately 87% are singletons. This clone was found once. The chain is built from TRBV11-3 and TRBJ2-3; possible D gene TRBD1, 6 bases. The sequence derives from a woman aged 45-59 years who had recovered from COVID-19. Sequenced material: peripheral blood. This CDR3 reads CASSLGGHAQDTQYF. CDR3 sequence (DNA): TGTGCCAGCAGCTTAGGGGGACATGCACAAGATACGCAGTATTTT.